This TCR beta chain was captured in a study of cytomegalovirus exposure and HLA in healthy donors. Study results and caveats: TCR beta chains numbering roughly 150 were designated cytomegalovirus-associated. According to a later analysis, TCR clusters from the first cohort tended to co-occur in the roughly 120 validation repertoires. Per published reports, the classifier diagnosed cytomegalovirus status with high specificity and sensitivity. Most sequenced TCRs were rare (though some public TCRs occurred in many donors).

This CDR3 is built from 13 residues. TCRdb's table, derived via immunoSEQ multiplex PCR, lists solely in-frame clones and lacks some. The sample carries 150,000 to 200,000 clones, around nine tenths recorded once. A word on this clone: The antigen is not known.

Material: PBMCs. The chain employs TRBV21-1 and TRBJ2-2; TRBD1, the table's D call, lacks a check against the DNA. TRBV21-1 is reported as a pseudogene. This clonotype was obtained from a man younger than 35 in good health and CMV-seronegative. CDR3 nucleotide sequence: TGTGCCAGCGTACAGGGTAACACCGGGGAGCTGTTTTTT. It translates to CASVQGNTGELFF.